This note documents a single T cell receptor (beta chain) sequence. The antigen remains undetermined. These data belong to a study of cytomegalovirus exposure and HLA in healthy donors. The study's findings and limits: HLA-A and HLA-B allele assignments for most subjects were reportedly predicted accurately using TCR beta sequences.

A multiplex PCR was run with 60 Vbeta primers and 13 Jbeta primers. Libraries were prepared by immunoSEQ multiplex PCR; TCRdb keeps only in-frame clonotypes and omits some of them. This table lists about 200,000 clones. V dropped 4 bases and J dropped 0 bases, with 5 bases sitting between them. The V gene's germline CDR1 is SEHNR and CDR2 FQNEAQ (reference sequence). The CDR3 covers 13 residues. Source material: PBMCs. The rearrangement links TRBV7-9 to TRBJ2-3; the D is unclear. The clonotype comes from a girl aged 2-10 years in good health and CMV-seropositive. CDR3 in amino acids: CASSYPSTDTQYF. DNA of the CDR3: TGTGCCAGCAGCTATCCGAGCACAGATACGCAGTATTTT.